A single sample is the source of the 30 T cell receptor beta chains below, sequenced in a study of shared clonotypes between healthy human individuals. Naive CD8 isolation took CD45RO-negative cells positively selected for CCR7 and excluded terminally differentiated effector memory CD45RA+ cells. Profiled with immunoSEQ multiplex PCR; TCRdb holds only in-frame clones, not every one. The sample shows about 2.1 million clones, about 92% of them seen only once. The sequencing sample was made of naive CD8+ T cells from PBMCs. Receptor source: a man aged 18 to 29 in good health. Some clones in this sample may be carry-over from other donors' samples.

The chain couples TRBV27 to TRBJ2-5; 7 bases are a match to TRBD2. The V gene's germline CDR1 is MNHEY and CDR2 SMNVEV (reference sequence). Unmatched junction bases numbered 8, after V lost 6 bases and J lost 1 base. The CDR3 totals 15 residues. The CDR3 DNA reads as TGTGCCAGCAGGACCCAGCGGGATGTCCAAGAGACCCAGTACTTC. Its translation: CASRTQRDVQETQYF.

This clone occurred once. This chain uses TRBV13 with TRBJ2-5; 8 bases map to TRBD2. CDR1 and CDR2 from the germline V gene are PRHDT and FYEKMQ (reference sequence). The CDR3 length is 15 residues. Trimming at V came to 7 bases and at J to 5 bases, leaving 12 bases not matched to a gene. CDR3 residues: CASTRQTGRGETQYF. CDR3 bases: TGTGCCAGCACCCGACAGACCGGGAGGGGGGAGACCCAGTACTTC.

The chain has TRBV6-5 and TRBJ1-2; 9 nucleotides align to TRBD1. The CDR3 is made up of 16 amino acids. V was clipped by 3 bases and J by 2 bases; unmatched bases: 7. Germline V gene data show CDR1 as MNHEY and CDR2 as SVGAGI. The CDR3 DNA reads TGTGCCAGCAGTTATGGGGGCGGACAGGGGAACTATGGCTACACCTTC. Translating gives CASSYGGGQGNYGYTF.

CDR3 bases: TGCAGCGTTGAAGACAACCTCGGCCCGGAAAGTTCGTGGACAGATACGCAGTATTTT. The encoded protein is CSVEDNLGPESSWTDTQYF. This chain links TRBV29-1 with TRBJ2-3; D gene unclear. The V gene lost 0 bases and the J gene lost 3 bases, with 25 bases spanning the gap. The germline CDR1 and CDR2 sequences are SQVTM and ANQGSEA. The CDR3 is made up of 19 amino acids.

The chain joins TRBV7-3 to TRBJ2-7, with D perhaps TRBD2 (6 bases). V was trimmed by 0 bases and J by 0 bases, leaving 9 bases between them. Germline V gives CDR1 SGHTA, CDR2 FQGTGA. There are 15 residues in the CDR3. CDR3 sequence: CASSLTPGASYEQYF. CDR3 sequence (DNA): TGTGCCAGCAGCTTAACGCCGGGAGCCTCCTACGAGCAGTACTTC.

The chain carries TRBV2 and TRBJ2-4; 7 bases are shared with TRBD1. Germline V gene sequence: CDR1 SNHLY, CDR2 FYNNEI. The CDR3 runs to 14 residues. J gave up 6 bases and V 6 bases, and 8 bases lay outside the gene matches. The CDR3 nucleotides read TGTGCCAGCAGCCCGGGACAGATAAGAAACATTCAGTACTTC. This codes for CASSPGQIRNIQYF.

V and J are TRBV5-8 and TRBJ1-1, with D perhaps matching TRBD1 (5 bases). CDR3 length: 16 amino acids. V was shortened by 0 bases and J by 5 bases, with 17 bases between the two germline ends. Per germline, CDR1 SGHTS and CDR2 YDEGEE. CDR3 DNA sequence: TGTGCCAGCAGCTTGGATTCCGGGGGGATTTCGACTGAAGCTTTCTTT. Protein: CASSLDSGGISTEAFF.

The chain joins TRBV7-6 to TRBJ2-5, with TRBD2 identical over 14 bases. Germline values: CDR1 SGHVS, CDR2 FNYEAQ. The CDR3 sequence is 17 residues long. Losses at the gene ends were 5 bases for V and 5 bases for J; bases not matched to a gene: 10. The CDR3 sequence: CASSPRLAGGPEETQYF. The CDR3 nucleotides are TGTGCCAGCAGCCCCAGACTAGCGGGAGGGCCTGAGGAGACCCAGTACTTC.

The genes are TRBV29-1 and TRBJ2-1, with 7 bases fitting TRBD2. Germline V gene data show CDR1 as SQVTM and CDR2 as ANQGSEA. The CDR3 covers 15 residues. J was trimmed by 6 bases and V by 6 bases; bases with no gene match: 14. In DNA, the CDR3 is TGCAGCGTCGCCACTAGCGACCCCCGGGGCAATGAGCAGTTCTTC. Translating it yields CSVATSDPRGNEQFF.

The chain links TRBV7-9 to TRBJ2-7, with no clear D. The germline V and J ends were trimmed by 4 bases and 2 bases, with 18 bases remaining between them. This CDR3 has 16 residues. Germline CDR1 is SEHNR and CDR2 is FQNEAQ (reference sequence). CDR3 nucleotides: TGTGCCAGCAGCTGGCCCCCGGATGGCTACACCTACGAGCAGTACTTC. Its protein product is CASSWPPDGYTYEQYF.

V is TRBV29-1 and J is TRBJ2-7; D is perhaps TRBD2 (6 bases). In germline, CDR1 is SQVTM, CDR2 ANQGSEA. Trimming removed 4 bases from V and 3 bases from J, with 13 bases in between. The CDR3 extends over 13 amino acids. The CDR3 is CSVGGRGFYEQYF. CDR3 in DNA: TGCAGCGTTGGGGGTCGGGGGTTCTACGAGCAGTACTTC.

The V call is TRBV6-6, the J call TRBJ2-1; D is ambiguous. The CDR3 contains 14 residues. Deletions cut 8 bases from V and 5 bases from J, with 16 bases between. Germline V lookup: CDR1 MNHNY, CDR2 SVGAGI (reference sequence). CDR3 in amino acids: CASLGYSGHNEQFF. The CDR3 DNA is TGTGCCAGCTTGGGCTACTCGGGTCACAATGAGCAGTTCTTC.

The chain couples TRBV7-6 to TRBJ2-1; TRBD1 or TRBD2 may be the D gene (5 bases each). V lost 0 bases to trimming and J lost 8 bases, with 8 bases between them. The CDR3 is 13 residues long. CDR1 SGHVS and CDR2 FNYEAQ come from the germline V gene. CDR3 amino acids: CASSLAGVYEQFF. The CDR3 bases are TGTGCCAGCAGCTTAGCGGGGGTCTATGAGCAGTTCTTC.

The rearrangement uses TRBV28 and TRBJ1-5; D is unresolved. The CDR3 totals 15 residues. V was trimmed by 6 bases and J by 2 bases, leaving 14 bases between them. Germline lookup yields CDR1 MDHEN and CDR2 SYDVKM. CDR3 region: CASSAAYGGNQPQHF. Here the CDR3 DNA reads TGTGCCAGCAGCGCGGCCTACGGGGGCAATCAGCCCCAGCATTTT.

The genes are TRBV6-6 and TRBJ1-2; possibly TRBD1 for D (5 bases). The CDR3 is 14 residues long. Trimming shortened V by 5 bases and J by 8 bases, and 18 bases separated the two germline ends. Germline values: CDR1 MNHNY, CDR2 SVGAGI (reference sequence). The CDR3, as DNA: TGTGCCAGCAGTCAAGACACCTATGGGGGGGGCTACACCTTC. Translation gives CASSQDTYGGGYTF.

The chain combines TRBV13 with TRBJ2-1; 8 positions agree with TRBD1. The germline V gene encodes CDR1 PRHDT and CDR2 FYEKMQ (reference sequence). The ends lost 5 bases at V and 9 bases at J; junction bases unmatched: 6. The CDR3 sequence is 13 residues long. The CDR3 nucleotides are TGTGCCAGCAGCCACCAAACAGGGGGTGAGCAGTTCTTC. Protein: CASSHQTGGEQFF.

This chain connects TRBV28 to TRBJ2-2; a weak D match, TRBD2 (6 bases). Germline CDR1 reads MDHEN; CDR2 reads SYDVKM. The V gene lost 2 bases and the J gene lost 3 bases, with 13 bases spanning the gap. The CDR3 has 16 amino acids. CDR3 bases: TGTGCCAGCAGTTTACAAGGGACTCTGGACACCGGGGAGCTGTTTTTT. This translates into CASSLQGTLDTGELFF.

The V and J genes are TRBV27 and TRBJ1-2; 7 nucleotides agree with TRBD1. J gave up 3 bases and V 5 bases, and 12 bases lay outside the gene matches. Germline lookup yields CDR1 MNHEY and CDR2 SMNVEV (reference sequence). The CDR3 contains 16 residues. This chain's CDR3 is CASSPGQASGDYGYTF. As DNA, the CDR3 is TGTGCCAGCAGTCCCGGACAGGCTAGTGGTGACTATGGCTACACCTTC.

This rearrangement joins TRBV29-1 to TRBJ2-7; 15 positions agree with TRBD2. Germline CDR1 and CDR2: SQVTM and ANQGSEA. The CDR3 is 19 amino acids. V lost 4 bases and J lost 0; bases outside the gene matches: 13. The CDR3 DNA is TGCAGCGTTGGTATAGGACTAGCGGGAGGGCTCTCCGCCTCCTACGAGCAGTACTTC. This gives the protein CSVGIGLAGGLSASYEQYF.

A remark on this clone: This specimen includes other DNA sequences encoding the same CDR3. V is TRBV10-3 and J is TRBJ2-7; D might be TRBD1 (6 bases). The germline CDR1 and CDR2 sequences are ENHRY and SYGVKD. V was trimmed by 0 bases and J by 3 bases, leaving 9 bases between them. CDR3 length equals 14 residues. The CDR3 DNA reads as TGTGCCATCAGTGAGTCGTTACAGGGCTACGAGCAGTACTTC. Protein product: CAISESLQGYEQYF.

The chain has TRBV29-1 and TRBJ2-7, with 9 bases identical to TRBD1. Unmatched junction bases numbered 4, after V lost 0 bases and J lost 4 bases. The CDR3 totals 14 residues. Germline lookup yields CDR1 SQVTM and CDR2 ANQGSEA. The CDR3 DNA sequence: TGCAGCGTTGAAGAAGGGACAGGGCGTTACGAGCAGTACTTC. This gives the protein CSVEEGTGRYEQYF.

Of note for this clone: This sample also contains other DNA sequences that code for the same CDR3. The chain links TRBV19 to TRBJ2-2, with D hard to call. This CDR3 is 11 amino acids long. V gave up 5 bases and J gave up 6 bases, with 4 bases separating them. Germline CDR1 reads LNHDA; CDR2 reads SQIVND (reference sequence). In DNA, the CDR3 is TGTGCCAGTAGTCCGGCCGGGGAGCTGTTTTTT. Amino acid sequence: CASSPAGELFF. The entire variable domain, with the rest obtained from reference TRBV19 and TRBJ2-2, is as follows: DGGITQSPKYLFRKEGQNVTLSCEQNLNHDAMYWYRQDPGQGLRLIYYSQIVNDFQKGDIAEGYSVSREKKESFPLTVTSAQKNPTAFYLCASSPAGELFFGEGSRLTVL.

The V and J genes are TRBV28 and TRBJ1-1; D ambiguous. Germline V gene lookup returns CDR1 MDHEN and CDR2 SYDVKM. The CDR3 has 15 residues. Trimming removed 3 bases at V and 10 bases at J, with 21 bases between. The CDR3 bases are TGTGCCAGCAGTTTCTCCCGGGTAGGGCGCGTAGGAGCTTTCTTT. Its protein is CASSFSRVGRVGAFF. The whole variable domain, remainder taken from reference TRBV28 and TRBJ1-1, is DVKVTQSSRYLVKRTGEKVFLECVQDMDHENMFWYRQDPGLGLRLIYFSYDVKMKEKGDIPEGYSVSREKKERFSLILESASTNQTSMYLCASSFSRVGRVGAFFGQGTRLTVV.

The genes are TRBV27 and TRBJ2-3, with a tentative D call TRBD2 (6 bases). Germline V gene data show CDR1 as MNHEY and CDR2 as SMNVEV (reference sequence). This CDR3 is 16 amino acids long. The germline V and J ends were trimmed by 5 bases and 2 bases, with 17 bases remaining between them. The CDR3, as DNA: TGTGCCAGCAGTGTGCGCTGGGAGGACCCCACAGATACGCAGTATTTT. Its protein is CASSVRWEDPTDTQYF.

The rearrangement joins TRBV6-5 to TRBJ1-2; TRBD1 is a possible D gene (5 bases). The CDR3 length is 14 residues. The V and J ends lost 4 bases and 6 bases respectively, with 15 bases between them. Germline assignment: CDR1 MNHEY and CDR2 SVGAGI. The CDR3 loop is CASSWAYTGNGYTF. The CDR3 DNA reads TGTGCCAGCAGTTGGGCCTACACAGGAAATGGCTACACCTTC.

CDR3 residues: CAWSGDTGELFF. CDR3 DNA: TGTGCCTGGAGCGGTGACACCGGGGAGCTGTTTTTT. This rearrangement joins TRBV30 to TRBJ2-2, with D uncertain. With 3 bases removed from V and 3 bases from J, the gap between germline ends came to 5 bases. Looked up from germline, CDR1 is GTSNPN and CDR2 is SVGIG (reference sequence). The CDR3 covers 12 residues.

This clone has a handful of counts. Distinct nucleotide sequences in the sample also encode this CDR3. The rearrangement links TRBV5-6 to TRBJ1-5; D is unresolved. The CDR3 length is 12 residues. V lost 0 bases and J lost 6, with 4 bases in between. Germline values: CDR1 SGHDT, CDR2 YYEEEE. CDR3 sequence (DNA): TGTGCCAGCAGCTTGGTCGGTCAGCCCCAGCATTTT. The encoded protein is CASSLVGQPQHF.

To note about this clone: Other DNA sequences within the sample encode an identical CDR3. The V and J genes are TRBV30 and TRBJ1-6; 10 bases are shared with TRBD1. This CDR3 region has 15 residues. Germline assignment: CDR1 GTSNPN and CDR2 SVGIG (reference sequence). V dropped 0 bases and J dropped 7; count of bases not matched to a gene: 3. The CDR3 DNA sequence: TGTGCCTGGAGTGTACTGGGACAGGGGAATTCACCCCTCCACTTT. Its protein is CAWSVLGQGNSPLHF.

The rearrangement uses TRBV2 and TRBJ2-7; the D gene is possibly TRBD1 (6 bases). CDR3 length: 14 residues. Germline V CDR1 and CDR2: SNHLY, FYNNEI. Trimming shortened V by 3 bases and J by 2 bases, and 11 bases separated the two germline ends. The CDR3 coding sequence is TGTGCCAGCAGTGATTGGGACAAAGCCTACGAGCAGTACTTC. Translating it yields CASSDWDKAYEQYF.

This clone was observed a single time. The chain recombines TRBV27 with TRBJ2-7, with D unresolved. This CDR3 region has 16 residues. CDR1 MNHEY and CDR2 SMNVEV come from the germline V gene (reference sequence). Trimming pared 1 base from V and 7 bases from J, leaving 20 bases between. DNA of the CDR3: TGTGCCAGCAGTTTATTGGTCGGGTTCTCCGCCTGGGAGCAGTACTTC. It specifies CASSLLVGFSAWEQYF.